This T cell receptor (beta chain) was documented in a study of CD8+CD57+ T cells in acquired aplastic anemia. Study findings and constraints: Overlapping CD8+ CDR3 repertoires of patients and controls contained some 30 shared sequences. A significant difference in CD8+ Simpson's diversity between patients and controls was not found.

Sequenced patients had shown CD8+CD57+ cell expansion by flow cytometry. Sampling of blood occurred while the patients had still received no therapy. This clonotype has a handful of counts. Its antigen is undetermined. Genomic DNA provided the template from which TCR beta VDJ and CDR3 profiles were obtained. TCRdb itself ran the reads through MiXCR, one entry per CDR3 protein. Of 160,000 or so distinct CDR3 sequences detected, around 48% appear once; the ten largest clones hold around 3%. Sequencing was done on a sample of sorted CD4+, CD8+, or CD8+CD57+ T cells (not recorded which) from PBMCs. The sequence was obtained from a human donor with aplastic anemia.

In DNA, the CDR3 is TGCGCCAGCAGTGGGACAGGGGGCAATCAGCCCCAGCATTTT. Protein: CASSGTGGNQPQHF. The chain carries TRBV10-2 and TRBJ1-5, with TRBD1 identical over 9 bases. Germline CDR1 reads WSHSY; CDR2 reads SAAADI. Unmatched junction bases numbered 0, after V lost 4 bases and J lost 2 bases. CDR3 length equals 14 residues.